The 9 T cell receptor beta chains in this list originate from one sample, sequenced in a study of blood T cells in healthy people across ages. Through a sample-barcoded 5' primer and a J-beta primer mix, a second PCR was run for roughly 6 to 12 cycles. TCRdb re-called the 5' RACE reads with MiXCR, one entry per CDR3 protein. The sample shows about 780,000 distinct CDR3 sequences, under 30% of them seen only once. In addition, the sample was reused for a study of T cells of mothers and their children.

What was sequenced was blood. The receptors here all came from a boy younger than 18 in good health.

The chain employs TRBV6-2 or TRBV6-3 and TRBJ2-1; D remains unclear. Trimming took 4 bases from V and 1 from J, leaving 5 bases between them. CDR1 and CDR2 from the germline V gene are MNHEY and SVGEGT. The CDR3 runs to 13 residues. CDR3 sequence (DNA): TGTGCCAGCAGTTGGCGGTCCTACAATGAGCAGTTCTTC. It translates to CASSWRSYNEQFF.

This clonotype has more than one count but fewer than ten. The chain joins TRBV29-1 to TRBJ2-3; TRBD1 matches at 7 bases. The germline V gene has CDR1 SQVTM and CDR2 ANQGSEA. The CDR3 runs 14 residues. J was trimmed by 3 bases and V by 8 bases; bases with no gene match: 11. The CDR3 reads CSITQGSRTDTQYF. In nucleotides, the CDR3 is TGCAGCATTACACAGGGGTCCCGGACAGATACGCAGTATTTT.

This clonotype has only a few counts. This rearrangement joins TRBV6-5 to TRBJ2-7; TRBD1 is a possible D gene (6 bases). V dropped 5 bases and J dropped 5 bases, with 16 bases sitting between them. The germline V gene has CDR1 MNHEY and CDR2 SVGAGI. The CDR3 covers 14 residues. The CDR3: CASSRGAGENEQYF. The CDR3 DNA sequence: TGTGCCAGCAGTCGGGGAGCAGGGGAAAACGAGCAGTACTTC.

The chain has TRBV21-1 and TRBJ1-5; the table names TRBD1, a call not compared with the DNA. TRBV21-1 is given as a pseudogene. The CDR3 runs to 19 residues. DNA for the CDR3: TGTGCCAGCAGCAAAAACAGGGACGGGAGCAGCTATAGCAATCAGCCCCAGCATTTT. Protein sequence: CASSKNRDGSSYSNQPQHF.

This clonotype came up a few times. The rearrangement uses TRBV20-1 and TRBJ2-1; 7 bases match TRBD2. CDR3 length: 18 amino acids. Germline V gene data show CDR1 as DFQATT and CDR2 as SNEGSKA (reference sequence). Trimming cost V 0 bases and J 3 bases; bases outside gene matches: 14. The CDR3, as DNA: TGCAGTGCTAGAGAATCCTCTCTCAAGCGGGGCATCTACAATGAGCAGTTCTTC. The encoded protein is CSARESSLKRGIYNEQFF.

The CDR3 DNA reads as TGTGCCAGCAGCGTCCGGGACAGGGAGGACGAGCAGTACTTC. It codes for CASSVRDREDEQYF. J is TRBJ2-7 and V is TRBV12-3 or TRBV12-4; 9 positions match TRBD1. The CDR3 is 14 residues long. Trimming at V came to 6 bases and at J to 5 bases, leaving 8 bases not matched to a gene.

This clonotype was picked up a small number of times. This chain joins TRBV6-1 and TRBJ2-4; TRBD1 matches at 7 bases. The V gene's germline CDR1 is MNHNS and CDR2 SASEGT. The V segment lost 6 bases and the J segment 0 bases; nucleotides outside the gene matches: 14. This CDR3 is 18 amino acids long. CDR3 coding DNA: TGTGCCAGCAGCATACCGGGACAGACATCGTTAGCCAAAAACATTCAGTACTTC. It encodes CASSIPGQTSLAKNIQYF.

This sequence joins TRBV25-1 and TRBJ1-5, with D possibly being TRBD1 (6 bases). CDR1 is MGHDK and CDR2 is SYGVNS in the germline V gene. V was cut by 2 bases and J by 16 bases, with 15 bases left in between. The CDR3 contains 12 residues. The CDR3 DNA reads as TGTGCCAGCAGTGAAATACGGGACAAGGACCATTTT. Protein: CASSEIRDKDHF.

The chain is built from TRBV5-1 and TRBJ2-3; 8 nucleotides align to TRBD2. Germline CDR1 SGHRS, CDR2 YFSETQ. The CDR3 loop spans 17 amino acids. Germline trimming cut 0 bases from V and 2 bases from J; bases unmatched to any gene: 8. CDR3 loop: CASSLGDRGGLTDTQYF. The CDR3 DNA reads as TGCGCCAGCAGCTTGGGGGACCGCGGGGGGCTCACAGATACGCAGTATTTT.